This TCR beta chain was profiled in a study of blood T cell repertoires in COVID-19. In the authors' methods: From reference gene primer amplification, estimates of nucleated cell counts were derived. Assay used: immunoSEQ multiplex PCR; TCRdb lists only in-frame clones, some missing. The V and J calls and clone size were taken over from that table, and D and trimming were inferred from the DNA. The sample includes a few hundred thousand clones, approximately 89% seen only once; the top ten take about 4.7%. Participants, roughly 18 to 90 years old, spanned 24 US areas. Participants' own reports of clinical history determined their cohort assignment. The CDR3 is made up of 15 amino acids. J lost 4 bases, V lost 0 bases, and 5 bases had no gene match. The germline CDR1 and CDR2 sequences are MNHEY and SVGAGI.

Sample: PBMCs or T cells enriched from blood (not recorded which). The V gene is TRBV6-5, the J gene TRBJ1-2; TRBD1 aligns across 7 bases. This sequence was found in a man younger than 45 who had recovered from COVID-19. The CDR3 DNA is TGTGCCAGCAGTTACTCCTCCAGGGGGGTCTATGGCTACACCTTC. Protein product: CASSYSSRGVYGYTF.